The present entry profiles one T cell receptor (beta chain) with its context. The sample has other DNA sequences that encode this CDR3 too. From germline, CDR1 is SGHNT and CDR2 YYREEE (reference sequence). V shed 0 bases and J shed 2 bases, with 8 bases lying between them. This CDR3 contains 14 residues. This record belongs to a study of cytomegalovirus exposure and HLA in healthy donors. A multiplex PCR was run with 60 Vbeta primers and 13 Jbeta primers. Assay used: immunoSEQ multiplex PCR; TCRdb lists only in-frame clones, some missing. The sample yields about 93,000 clones, about 80% seen once. Sequenced material: PBMCs. The sequence came from a man aged 25-40 years in good health and CMV-seronegative. J is TRBJ1-1 and V is TRBV5-4; the D gene is possibly TRBD1 (5 bases). The CDR3 coding sequence is TGTGCCAGCAGCTTGGCCAGGGCTAACACTGAAGCTTTCTTT. It translates to CASSLARANTEAFF.